Following are 20 T cell receptor beta chains from one sample sequenced in a study of blood T cell repertoires in COVID-19. This table comes from immunoSEQ multiplex PCR, and its TCRdb copy is limited to in-frame clones, with some not included. The table lists fewer than 650,000 clones, 70% to 90% of them singletons, with roughly 8% in the top ten. The sample comprised peripheral blood. The receptor set was obtained from a woman aged 50 to 60 with COVID-19, enrolled during active disease.

This chain links TRBV10-3 with TRBJ1-3, with 7 positions matching TRBD1. V was pared by 8 bases and J by 3 bases, with 7 bases of the junction left unmatched. CDR1 and CDR2 from the germline V gene are ENHRY and SYGVKD. The CDR3 contains 14 residues. CDR3 sequence: CAIGDRVDGNTIYF. The CDR3 DNA is TGTGCCATCGGAGACAGGGTCGATGGAAACACCATATATTTT.

The chain is built from TRBV9 and TRBJ1-6; D perhaps matches TRBD1 (6 bases). V shed 0 bases and J shed 0 bases, with 10 bases lying between them. This CDR3 has 17 amino acids. Per germline, CDR1 SGDLS and CDR2 YYNGEE. CDR3 in amino acids: CASSVEGTSSYNSPLHF. The CDR3 DNA follows: TGTGCCAGCAGCGTAGAAGGGACAAGCTCCTATAATTCACCCCTCCACTTT.

This chain uses TRBV25-1 with TRBJ1-2; D unresolved. V dropped 6 bases and J dropped 5 bases, with 10 bases sitting between them. CDR3 length: 12 residues. Germline values: CDR1 MGHDK, CDR2 SYGVNS. The CDR3 sequence is CASRDRRYGYTF. In DNA, the CDR3 is TGTGCCAGCAGAGACCGGAGGTATGGCTACACCTTC.

This sequence joins TRBV19 and TRBJ1-2; a weak D match, TRBD1 (5 bases). The V end was cut by 3 bases, the J end by 2 bases, with 13 bases between. CDR3 length equals 15 residues. Germline lookup yields CDR1 LNHDA and CDR2 SQIVND (reference sequence). CDR3 sequence (DNA): TGTGCCAGTAGTATTACCCTGGACACGAACTATGGCTACACCTTC. Its translation is CASSITLDTNYGYTF.

The chain uses TRBV6-6 and TRBJ2-5; a weak D match, TRBD1 (5 bases). The germline CDR1 and CDR2 sequences are MNHNY and SVGAGI (reference sequence). V was clipped by 4 bases and J by 5 bases, with 17 bases between them. The CDR3 spans 15 residues. CDR3 nucleotide sequence: TGTGCCAGCAGTTCGGTCGATTCAGGGCGGGAGACCCAGTACTTC. This sequence encodes CASSSVDSGRETQYF.

This clone showed up just a few times. The chain couples TRBV3-1 (or the pseudogene TRBV3-2) to TRBJ2-7; tentatively, D is TRBD2 (5 bases). V lost 1 base to trimming and J lost 0 bases, with 7 bases between them. The CDR3 extends over 14 amino acids. Germline CDR1 is LGHDT and CDR2 is YNNKEL (reference sequence). CDR3 sequence reads: CASSQGGLSYEQYF. The CDR3 DNA is TGTGCCAGCAGCCAAGGTGGACTCTCCTACGAGCAGTACTTC.

The rearrangement joins TRBV10-3 to TRBJ1-2, with D perhaps matching TRBD1 (5 bases). The CDR3 runs 11 residues. V lost 10 bases, J lost 8 bases, and 14 bases lay in between. The germline V gene has CDR1 ENHRY and CDR2 SYGVKD. CDR3 in amino acids: CATGGGTGYTF. The CDR3 coding sequence is TGTGCCACTGGTGGGGGGACCGGCTACACCTTC.

This chain uses TRBV6-5 with TRBJ1-2, with a possible D match to TRBD1 (5 bases). CDR1 is MNHEY, CDR2 SVGAGI, per germline. The CDR3 runs to 15 residues. Trimming removed 2 bases at V and 6 bases at J, with 16 bases between. The CDR3 loop reads CASSYSQQRRDGYTF. Here the CDR3 DNA reads TGTGCCAGCAGTTACAGCCAGCAACGCAGGGATGGCTACACCTTC.

The V and J genes are TRBV21-1 and TRBJ1-2. TRBV21-1 is an annotated pseudogene. The CDR3 runs to 14 residues. CDR3 coding DNA: TGTGCCAGCAGCAAAGTAAGCCGCAACTATGGCTACACCTTC. Its translation: CASSKVSRNYGYTF.

The rearrangement uses TRBV7-8 and TRBJ1-5, with D possibly matching TRBD1 (5 bases). This CDR3 contains 13 residues. Germline CDR1 and CDR2: SGHVS and FQNEAQ. V was pared by 3 bases and J by 11 bases, with 14 bases between. This chain's CDR3 is CASSLGLLRAQHF. The CDR3 DNA follows: TGTGCCAGCAGCTTGGGACTCCTTCGGGCCCAGCATTTT. Supplemented by reference TRBV7-8 and TRBJ1-5, the full variable domain reads GAGVSQSPRYKVAKRGQDVALRCDPISGHVSLFWYQQALGQGPEFLTYFQNEAQLDKSGLPSDRFFAERPEGSVSTLKIQRTQQEDSAVYLCASSLGLLRAQHFGDGTRLSIL.

This sequence joins TRBV7-9 and TRBJ2-3; D is perhaps TRBD1 (5 bases). CDR3 size: 13 residues. V lost 5 bases to trimming and J lost 4 bases, with 10 bases between them. Germline V gene lookup returns CDR1 SEHNR and CDR2 FQNEAQ (reference sequence). DNA for the CDR3: TGTGCCAGCAGCCCTAGGGGCCCAGATACGCAGTATTTT. Translation: CASSPRGPDTQYF.

The rearrangement joins TRBV19 to TRBJ2-7; tentatively, D is TRBD1 (6 bases). The CDR3 totals 13 residues. The germline V gene encodes CDR1 LNHDA and CDR2 SQIVND (reference sequence). V lost 5 bases and J lost 7, with 15 bases in between. The CDR3 loop is CASSPPGQQEQYF. In DNA, the CDR3 is TGTGCCAGTAGTCCGCCGGGACAACAAGAGCAGTACTTC.

This chain uses TRBV5-6 with TRBJ2-5; 8 positions agree with TRBD2. Germline loops: CDR1 SGHDT, CDR2 YYEEEE. V lost 2 bases to trimming and J lost 1 base; unmatched junction nucleotides: 7. The CDR3 length is 16 residues. This chain's CDR3 is CASSFGRGVTQETQYF. The CDR3 nucleotides read TGTGCCAGCAGCTTTGGGCGGGGGGTTACCCAAGAGACCCAGTACTTC.

The genes are TRBV6-5 and TRBJ1-1; TRBD1 might be the D (5 bases). Deletions cut 5 bases from V and 4 bases from J, with 14 bases between. The CDR3 runs 14 residues. Germline lookup yields CDR1 MNHEY and CDR2 SVGAGI. This CDR3 reads CASSPRGGPTEAFF. Here the CDR3 DNA reads TGTGCCAGCAGTCCCCGGGGGGGTCCCACTGAAGCTTTCTTT.

In DNA, the CDR3 is TGTGCCACCAGCAGGTCAGGGTTGGGCAATCAGCCCCAGCATTTT. Its translation is CATSRSGLGNQPQHF. This sequence joins TRBV15 and TRBJ1-5; TRBD1 might be the D (5 bases). The V and J ends lost 3 bases and 2 bases respectively, with 11 bases between them. CDR3 length: 15 amino acids. Germline CDR1 reads LNHNV; CDR2 reads YYDKDF (reference sequence).

The chain is built from TRBV7-8 and TRBJ2-7, with 8 bases identical to TRBD1. V dropped 5 bases and J dropped 7; count of bases not matched to a gene: 7. The V gene's germline CDR1 is SGHVS and CDR2 FQNEAQ. The length of the CDR3 is 13 residues. The CDR3 bases are TGTGCCAGCAGCGGGACAGGAAAGGGGGAGCAGTACTTC. Its translation: CASSGTGKGEQYF.

The V and J genes are TRBV18 and TRBJ2-2; D uncertain. CDR1 and CDR2 from the germline V gene are KGHSH and LQKENI. V lost 3 bases to trimming and J lost 5 bases, with 16 bases between them. The CDR3 runs 16 residues. CDR3 loop: CASSPGTDIGTGELFF. In nucleotides, the CDR3 is TGTGCCAGCTCACCGGGCACCGACATCGGAACCGGGGAGCTGTTTTTT.

The rearrangement uses TRBV19 and TRBJ2-1, with D perhaps matching TRBD1 (6 bases). Between the trimmed V and J ends, which lost 6 bases and 6 bases, there was a span of 12 bases. In germline, CDR1 is LNHDA, CDR2 SQIVND (reference sequence). This CDR3 is built from 13 residues. The CDR3 sequence: CASRVRGGNEQFF. The CDR3 region has the DNA TGTGCCAGTAGGGTCAGAGGGGGCAATGAGCAGTTCTTC.

With regard to this clone: Other DNA sequences of this sample code for an identical CDR3. The chain joins TRBV11-2 to TRBJ1-2, with D possibly being TRBD1 (6 bases). The CDR3 runs to 13 residues. In germline, CDR1 is SGHAT, CDR2 FQNNGV. V was cut by 5 bases and J by 4 bases, with 11 bases left in between. CDR3 amino acids: CASSLGGPYGYTF. In nucleotides, the CDR3 is TGTGCCAGCAGCCTCGGGGGGCCCTATGGCTACACCTTC.

This CDR3 reads CASSPPSAGLSYNEQFF. CDR3 DNA: TGTGCCAGTAGTCCCCCAAGTGCGGGGCTATCCTACAATGAGCAGTTCTTC. This rearrangement joins TRBV19 to TRBJ2-1; tentative D call: TRBD2 (6 bases). V gave up 5 bases and J gave up 1 base, with 18 bases separating them. From germline, CDR1 is LNHDA and CDR2 SQIVND (reference sequence). CDR3 length: 17 amino acids. Full variable domain (remainder filled in from reference TRBV19 and TRBJ2-1): DGGITQSPKYLFRKEGQNVTLSCEQNLNHDAMYWYRQDPGQGLRLIYYSQIVNDFQKGDIAEGYSVSREKKESFPLTVTSAQKNPTAFYLCASSPPSAGLSYNEQFFGPGTRLTVL.